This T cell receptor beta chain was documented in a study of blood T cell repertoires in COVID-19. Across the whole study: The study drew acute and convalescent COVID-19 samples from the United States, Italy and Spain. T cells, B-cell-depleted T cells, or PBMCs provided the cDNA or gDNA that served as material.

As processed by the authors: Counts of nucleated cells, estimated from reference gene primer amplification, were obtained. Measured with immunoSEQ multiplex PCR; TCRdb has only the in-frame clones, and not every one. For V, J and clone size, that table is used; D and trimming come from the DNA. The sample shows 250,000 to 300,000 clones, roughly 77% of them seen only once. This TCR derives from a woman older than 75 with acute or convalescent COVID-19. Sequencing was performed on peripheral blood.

The CDR3 DNA reads as TGTGCCAGCAGCCCCCAGGGCGCGATAGGAGAGACCCAGTACTTC. It encodes CASSPQGAIGETQYF. The chain combines TRBV13 with TRBJ2-5, with a tentative D call TRBD1 (5 bases). The CDR3 length is 15 residues. Trimming cost V 5 bases and J 4 bases, with 17 bases left between them. Germline lookup yields CDR1 PRHDT and CDR2 FYEKMQ (reference sequence).